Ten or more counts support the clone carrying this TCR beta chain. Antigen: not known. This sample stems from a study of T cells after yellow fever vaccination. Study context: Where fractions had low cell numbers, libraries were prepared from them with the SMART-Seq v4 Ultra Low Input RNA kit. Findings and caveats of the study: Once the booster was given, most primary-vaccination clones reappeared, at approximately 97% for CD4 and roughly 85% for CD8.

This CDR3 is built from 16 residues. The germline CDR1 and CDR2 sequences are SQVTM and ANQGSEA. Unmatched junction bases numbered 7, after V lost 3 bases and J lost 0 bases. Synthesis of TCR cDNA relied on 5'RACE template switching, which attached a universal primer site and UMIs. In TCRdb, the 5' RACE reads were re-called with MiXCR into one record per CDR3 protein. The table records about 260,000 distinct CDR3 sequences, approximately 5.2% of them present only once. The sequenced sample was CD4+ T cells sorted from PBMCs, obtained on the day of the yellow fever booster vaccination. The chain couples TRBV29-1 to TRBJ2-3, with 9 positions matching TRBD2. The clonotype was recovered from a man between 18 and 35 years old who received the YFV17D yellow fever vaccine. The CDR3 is CSVEPLAGISTDTQYF. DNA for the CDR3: TGCAGCGTTGAGCCTCTAGCGGGGATTAGCACAGATACGCAGTATTTT.